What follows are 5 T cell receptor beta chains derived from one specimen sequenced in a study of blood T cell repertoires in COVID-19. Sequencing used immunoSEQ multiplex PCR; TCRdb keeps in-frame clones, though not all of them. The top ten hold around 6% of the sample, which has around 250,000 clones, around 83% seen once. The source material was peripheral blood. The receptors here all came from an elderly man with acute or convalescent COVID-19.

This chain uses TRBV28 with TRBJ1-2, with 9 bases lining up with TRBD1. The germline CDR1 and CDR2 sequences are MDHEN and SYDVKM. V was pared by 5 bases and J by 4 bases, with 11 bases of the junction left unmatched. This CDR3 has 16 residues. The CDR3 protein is CASSGQGPKTGYGYTF. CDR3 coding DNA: TGTGCCAGCAGTGGACAGGGGCCCAAAACTGGCTATGGCTACACCTTC.

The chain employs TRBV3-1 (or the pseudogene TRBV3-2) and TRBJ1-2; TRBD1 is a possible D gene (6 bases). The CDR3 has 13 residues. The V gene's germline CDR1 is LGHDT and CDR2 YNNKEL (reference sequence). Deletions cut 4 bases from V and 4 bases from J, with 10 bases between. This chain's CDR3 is CASSLQGSYGYTF. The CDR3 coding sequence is TGTGCCAGCAGCCTGCAGGGGTCCTATGGCTACACCTTC.

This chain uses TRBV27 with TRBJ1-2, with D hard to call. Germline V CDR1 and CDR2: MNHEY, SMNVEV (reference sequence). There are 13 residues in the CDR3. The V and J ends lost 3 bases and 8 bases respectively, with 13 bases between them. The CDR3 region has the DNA TGTGCCAGCAGTTTCCGCGCAGGAAACGGCTACACCTTC. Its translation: CASSFRAGNGYTF.

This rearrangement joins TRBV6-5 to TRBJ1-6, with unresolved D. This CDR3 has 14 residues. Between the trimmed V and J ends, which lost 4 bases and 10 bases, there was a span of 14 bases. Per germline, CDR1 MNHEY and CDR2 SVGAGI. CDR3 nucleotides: TGTGCCAGCAGTTTAGGGCGGGAAGGGTCACCCCTCCACTTT. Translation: CASSLGREGSPLHF.

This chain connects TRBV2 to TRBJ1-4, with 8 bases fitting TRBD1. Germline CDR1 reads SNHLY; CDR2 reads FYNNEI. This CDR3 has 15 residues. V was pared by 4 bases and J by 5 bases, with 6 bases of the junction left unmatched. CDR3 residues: CASSADRVRNEKLFF. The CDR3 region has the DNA TGTGCCAGCAGTGCGGACAGGGTTCGAAATGAAAAACTGTTTTTT.